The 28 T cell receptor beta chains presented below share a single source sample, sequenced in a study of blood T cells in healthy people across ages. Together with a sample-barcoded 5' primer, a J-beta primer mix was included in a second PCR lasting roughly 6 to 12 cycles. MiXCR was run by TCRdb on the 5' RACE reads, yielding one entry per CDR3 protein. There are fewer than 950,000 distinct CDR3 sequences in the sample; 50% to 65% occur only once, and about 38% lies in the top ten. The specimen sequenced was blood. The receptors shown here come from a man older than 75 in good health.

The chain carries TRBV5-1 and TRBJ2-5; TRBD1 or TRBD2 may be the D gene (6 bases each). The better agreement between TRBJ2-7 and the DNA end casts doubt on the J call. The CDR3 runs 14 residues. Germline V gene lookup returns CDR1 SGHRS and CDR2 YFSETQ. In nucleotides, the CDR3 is TGCGCCAGCAGCACGACTAGGAGGGGGGCCGAGCAGTACTTC. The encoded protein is CASSTTRRGAEQYF.

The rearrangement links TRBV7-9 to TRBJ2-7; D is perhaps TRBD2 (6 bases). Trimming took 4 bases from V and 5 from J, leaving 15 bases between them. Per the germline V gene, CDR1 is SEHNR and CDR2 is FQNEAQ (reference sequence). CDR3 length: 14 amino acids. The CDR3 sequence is CASSSAGSINEQYF. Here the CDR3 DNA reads TGTGCCAGCAGCTCTGCCGGGAGTATCAACGAGCAGTACTTC.

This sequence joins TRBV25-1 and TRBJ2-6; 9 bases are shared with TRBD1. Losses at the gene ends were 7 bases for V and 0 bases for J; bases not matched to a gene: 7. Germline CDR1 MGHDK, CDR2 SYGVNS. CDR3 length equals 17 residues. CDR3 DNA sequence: TGTGCCAGCAACAGGGACAGGGTGGGCTCTGGGGCCAACGTCCTGACTTTC. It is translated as CASNRDRVGSGANVLTF.

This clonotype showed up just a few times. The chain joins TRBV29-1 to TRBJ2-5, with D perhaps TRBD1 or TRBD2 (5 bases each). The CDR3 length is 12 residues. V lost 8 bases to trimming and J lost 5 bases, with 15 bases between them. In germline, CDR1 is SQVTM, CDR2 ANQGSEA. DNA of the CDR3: TGCAGCCTCGTTGGGGGTGGGGAGACCCAGTACTTC. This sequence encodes CSLVGGGETQYF.

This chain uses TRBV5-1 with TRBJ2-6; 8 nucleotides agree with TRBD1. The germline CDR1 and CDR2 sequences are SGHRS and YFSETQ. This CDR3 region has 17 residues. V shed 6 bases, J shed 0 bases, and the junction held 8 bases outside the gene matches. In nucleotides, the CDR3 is TGCGCCAGCACTCGGACAGGGTGGAGCTCTGGGGCCAACGTCCTGACTTTC. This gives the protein CASTRTGWSSGANVLTF.

This CDR3 is CASSFRRLANYGYTF. The CDR3 DNA reads as TGTGCCAGCAGTTTCCGAAGGTTAGCTAACTATGGCTACACCTTC. The chain uses TRBV12-3 or TRBV12-4 and TRBJ1-2; D is unclear. V lost 3 bases and J lost 0, with 11 bases in between. CDR3 size: 15 residues.

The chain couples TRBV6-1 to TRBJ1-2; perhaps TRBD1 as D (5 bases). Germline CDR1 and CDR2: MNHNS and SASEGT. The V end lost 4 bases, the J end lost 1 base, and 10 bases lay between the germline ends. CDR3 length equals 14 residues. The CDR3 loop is CASSVNRNNYGYTF. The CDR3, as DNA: TGTGCCAGCAGTGTGAACAGGAATAACTATGGCTACACCTTC.

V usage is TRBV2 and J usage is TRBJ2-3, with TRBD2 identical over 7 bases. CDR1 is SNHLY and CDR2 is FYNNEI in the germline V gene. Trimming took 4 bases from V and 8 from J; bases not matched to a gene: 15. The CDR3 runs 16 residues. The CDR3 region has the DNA TGTGCCAGCAGTGCAAGAGGAGCGGGAAGGCTGGGTACGCAGTATTTT. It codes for CASSARGAGRLGTQYF. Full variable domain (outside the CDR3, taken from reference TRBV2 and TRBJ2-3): EPEVTQTPSHQVTQMGQEVILRCVPISNHLYFYWYRQILGQKVEFLVSFYNNEISEKSEIFDDQFSVERPDGSNFTLKIRSTKLEDSAMYFCASSARGAGRLGTQYFGPGTRLTVL.

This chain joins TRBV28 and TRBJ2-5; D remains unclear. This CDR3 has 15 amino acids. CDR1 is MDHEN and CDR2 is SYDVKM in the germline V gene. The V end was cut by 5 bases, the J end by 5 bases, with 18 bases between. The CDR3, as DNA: TGTGCCAGCAGTCACTACGTTTTGGGTCAGGAGACCCAGTACTTC. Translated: CASSHYVLGQETQYF.

CDR3 nucleotides: TGTGCCAGCAGCGTAGCAACTAGCGGGAGTGCGCAGTATTTT. Translated: CASSVATSGSAQYF. The chain has TRBV9 and TRBJ2-3, with TRBD2 matching over 11 bases. The junction had 4 bases not matched to a gene; V was cut back by 0 bases and J by 10 bases. The germline V gene encodes CDR1 SGDLS and CDR2 YYNGEE. This CDR3 has 14 residues.

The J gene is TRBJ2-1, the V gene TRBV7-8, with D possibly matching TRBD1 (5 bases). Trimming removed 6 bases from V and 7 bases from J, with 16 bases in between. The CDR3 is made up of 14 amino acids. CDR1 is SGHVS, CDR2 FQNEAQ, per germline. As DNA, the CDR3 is TGTGCCAGCAGAATTAGGGGTCTGGGTAATGAGCAGTTCTTC. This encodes CASRIRGLGNEQFF. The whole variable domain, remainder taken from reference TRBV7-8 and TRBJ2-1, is GAGVSQSPRYKVAKRGQDVALRCDPISGHVSLFWYQQALGQGPEFLTYFQNEAQLDKSGLPSDRFFAERPEGSVSTLKIQRTQQEDSAVYLCASRIRGLGNEQFFGPGTRLTVL.

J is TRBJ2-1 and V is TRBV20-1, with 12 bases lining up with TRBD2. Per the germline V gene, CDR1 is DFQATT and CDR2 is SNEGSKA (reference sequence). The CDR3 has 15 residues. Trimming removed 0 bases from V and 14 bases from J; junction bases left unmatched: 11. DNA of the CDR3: TGCAGTGCTAGAGATCCACAGACTAGCGGGAGTGTGGAGTTCTTC. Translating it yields CSARDPQTSGSVEFF.

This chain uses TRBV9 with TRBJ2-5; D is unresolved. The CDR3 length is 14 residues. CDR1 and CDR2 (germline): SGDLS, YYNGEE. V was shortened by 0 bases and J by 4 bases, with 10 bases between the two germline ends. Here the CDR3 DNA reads TGTGCCAGCAGCGTAGGAGGTGGGTCAGAGACCCAGTACTTC. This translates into CASSVGGGSETQYF.

Here the CDR3 reads CASSSGGSYYEQYF. The CDR3 DNA follows: TGTGCCAGCAGTTCAGGGGGGTCCTACTACGAGCAGTACTTC. The genes are TRBV12-3 or TRBV12-4 and TRBJ2-7; possible D gene TRBD1, 7 bases. The CDR3 length is 14 residues. V was clipped by 4 bases and J by 3 bases, with 13 bases between them.

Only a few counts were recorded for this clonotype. The CDR3 loop reads CASSPPGTGSEKLFF. In nucleotides, the CDR3 is TGTGCCAGCAGCCCGCCCGGGACAGGGTCTGAAAAACTGTTTTTT. The chain employs TRBV25-1 and TRBJ1-4; 9 nucleotides match TRBD1. V shed 6 bases, J shed 7 bases, and the junction held 9 bases outside the gene matches. CDR1 and CDR2 (germline): MGHDK, SYGVNS. The CDR3 covers 15 residues.

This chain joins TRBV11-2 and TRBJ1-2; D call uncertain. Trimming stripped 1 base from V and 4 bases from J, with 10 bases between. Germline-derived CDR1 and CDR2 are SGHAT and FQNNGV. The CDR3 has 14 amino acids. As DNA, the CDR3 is TGTGCCAGCAGCTTAGGGGCCGCAGTCTATGGCTACACCTTC. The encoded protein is CASSLGAAVYGYTF.

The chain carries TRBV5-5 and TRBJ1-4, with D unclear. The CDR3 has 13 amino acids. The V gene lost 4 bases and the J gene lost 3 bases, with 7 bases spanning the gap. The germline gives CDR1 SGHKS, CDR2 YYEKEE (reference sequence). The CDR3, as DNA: TGTGCCAGCAGCGCCTACGCTAATGAAAAACTGTTTTTT. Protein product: CASSAYANEKLFF.

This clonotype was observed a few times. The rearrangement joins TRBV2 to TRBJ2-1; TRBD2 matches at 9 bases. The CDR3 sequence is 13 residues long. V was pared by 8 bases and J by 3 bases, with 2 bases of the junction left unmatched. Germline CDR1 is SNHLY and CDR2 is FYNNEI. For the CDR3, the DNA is TGTGCCAGCGCGGGAGGGGTCTACAATGAGCAGTTCTTC. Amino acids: CASAGGVYNEQFF.

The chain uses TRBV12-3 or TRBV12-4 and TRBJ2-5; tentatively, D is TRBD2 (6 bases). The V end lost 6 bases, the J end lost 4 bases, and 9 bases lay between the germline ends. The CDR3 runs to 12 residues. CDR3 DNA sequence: TGTGCCAGCAGCCATAGCGGAGAGACCCAGTACTTC. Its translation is CASSHSGETQYF.

The CDR3 nucleotides are TGTGCCAGCAGCTTAGGCCTCCACCGGGAAGGCTGGAGGTACAATGAGCAGTTCTTC. Protein: CASSLGLHREGWRYNEQFF. The chain recombines TRBV13 with TRBJ2-1, with D possibly matching TRBD2 (5 bases). V was clipped by 0 bases and J by 4 bases, with 22 bases between them. CDR3 length equals 19 residues. Germline assignment: CDR1 PRHDT and CDR2 FYEKMQ (reference sequence). The full variable domain, with the rest looked up from reference TRBV13 and TRBJ2-1, is AAGVIQSPRHLIKEKRETATLKCYPIPRHDTVYWYQQGPGQDPQFLISFYEKMQSDKGSIPDRFSAQQFSDYHSELNMSSLELGDSALYFCASSLGLHREGWRYNEQFFGPGTRLTVL.

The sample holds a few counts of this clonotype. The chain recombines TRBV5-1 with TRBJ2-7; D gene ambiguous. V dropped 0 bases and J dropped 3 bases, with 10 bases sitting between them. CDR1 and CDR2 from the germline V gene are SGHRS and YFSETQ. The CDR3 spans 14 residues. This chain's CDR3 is CASSLDLADYEQYF. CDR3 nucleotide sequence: TGCGCCAGCAGCTTGGATTTGGCAGACTACGAGCAGTACTTC.

This CDR3 reads CASSLSASAQETQYF. The DNA for the CDR3 is TGTGCCAGCAGCTTATCCGCCAGCGCGCAAGAGACCCAGTACTTC. V and J are TRBV7-9 and TRBJ2-5; no clear D gene. The CDR3 contains 15 residues. Trimming cost V 2 bases and J 2 bases, with 12 bases left between them. In germline, CDR1 is SEHNR, CDR2 FQNEAQ (reference sequence). Combining the CDR3 with reference TRBV7-9 and TRBJ2-5 gives the whole variable domain DTGVSQNPRHKITKRGQNVTFRCDPISEHNRLYWYRQTLGQGPEFLTYFQNEAQLEKSRLLSDRFSAERPKGSFSTLEIQRTEQGDSAMYLCASSLSASAQETQYFGPGTRLLVL.

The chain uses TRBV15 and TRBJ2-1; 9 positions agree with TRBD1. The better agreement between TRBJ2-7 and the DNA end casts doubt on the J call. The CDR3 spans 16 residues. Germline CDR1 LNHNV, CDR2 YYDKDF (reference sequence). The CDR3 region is CATSSRTGGAYNEQYF. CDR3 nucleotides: TGTGCCACCAGCAGCCGTACAGGGGGCGCCTACAATGAGCAGTACTTC.

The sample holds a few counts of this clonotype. The CDR3 is CASSEAAGYGYTF. DNA for the CDR3: TGTGCCAGCAGTGAAGCGGCAGGGTATGGCTACACCTTC. The chain joins TRBV2 to TRBJ1-2; possibly TRBD1 for D (5 bases). Germline loops: CDR1 SNHLY, CDR2 FYNNEI. This CDR3 has 13 residues. The V end was cut by 0 bases, the J end by 5 bases, with 7 bases between.

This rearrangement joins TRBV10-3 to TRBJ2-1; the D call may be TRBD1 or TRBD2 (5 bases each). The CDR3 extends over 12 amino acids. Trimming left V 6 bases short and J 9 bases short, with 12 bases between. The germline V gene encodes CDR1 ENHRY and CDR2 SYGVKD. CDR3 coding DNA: TGTGCCATCAGGGGGGTGGGCCCTGAGCAGTTCTTC. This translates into CAIRGVGPEQFF.

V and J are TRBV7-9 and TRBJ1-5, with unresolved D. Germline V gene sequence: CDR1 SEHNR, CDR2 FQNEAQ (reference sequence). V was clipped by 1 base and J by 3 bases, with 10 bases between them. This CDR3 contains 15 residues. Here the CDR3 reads CASSLVGGNNQPQHF. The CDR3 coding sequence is TGTGCCAGCAGCTTAGTGGGAGGGAACAATCAGCCCCAGCATTTT. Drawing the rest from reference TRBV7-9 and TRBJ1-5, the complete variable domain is DTGVSQNPRHKITKRGQNVTFRCDPISEHNRLYWYRQTLGQGPEFLTYFQNEAQLEKSRLLSDRFSAERPKGSFSTLEIQRTEQGDSAMYLCASSLVGGNNQPQHFGDGTRLSIL.

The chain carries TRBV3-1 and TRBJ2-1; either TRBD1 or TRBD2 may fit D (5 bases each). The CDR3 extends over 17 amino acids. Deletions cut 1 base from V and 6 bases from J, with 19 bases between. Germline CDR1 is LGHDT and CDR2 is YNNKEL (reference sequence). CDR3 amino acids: CASSQGPGAGSGNEQFF. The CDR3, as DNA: TGTGCCAGCAGCCAAGGTCCCGGGGCAGGGAGCGGCAATGAGCAGTTCTTC.

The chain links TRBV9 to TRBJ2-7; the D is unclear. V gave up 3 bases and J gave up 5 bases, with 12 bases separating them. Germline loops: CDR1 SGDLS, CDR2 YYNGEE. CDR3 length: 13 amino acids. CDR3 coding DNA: TGTGCCAGCAGCGGTGACATCGGCCACGAGCAGTACTTC. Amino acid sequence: CASSGDIGHEQYF.